This paragraph reports one TCR beta chain. This entry is derived from a study of blood T cell repertoires in COVID-19. Study details: Spain, Italy and the United States supplied samples that represented acute and convalescent COVID-19. Sample material is recorded as cDNA or gDNA derived from T cells, B-cell-depleted T cells, or PBMCs.

How the authors handled the data: Counts of nucleated cells, estimated from reference gene primer amplification, were obtained. The table came from immunoSEQ multiplex PCR; TCRdb's copy has only in-frame clones and leaves some out. That table furnishes V, J and clone size, whereas the DNA furnished D and trimming. The sample lists 150,000 to 200,000 clones, approximately 90% occurring once. V lost 7 bases to trimming and J lost 4 bases, with 10 bases between them. The CDR3 contains 12 residues. Germline V gives CDR1 SGHTS, CDR2 YDEGEE. Sequenced input: peripheral blood. The sequence was obtained from a man between 65 and 85 years old with active or convalescent COVID-19. The chain employs TRBV5-8 and TRBJ2-3, with D uncertain. CDR3 region: CASPSLADTQYF. The CDR3 DNA follows: TGTGCCAGCCCTTCCTTAGCAGATACGCAGTATTTT.